The 6 T cell receptor beta chains in this list originate from one sample, sequenced in a study of blood T cell repertoires in COVID-19. The data were produced by immunoSEQ multiplex PCR, yet TCRdb's version contains in-frame clones alone and is incomplete. The data show about 250,000 clones, 85% seen once. The sequencing sample was made of peripheral blood. The receptors here all came from a man between 50 and 59 years old with active or convalescent COVID-19.

The V and J genes are TRBV4-1 and TRBJ2-3; 11 bases line up with TRBD2. V lost 0 bases and J lost 5; bases outside the gene matches: 4. The germline V gene has CDR1 MGHRA and CDR2 YSYEKL. The CDR3 covers 16 residues. CDR3 sequence (DNA): TGCGCCAGCAGCCAAGAACCAGGACTAGCGGGAGATACGCAGTATTTT. Translated, it gives CASSQEPGLAGDTQYF.

The chain couples TRBV10-1 to TRBJ1-1, with TRBD1 matching over 12 bases. Germline CDR1 reads WNHNN; CDR2 reads SYGVQD (reference sequence). The CDR3 length is 18 residues. V lost 0 bases and J lost 0; bases outside the gene matches: 5. Here the CDR3 DNA reads TGCGCCAGCAGTGAGTCCCGGGACAGGGGGCCCTTGAACACTGAAGCTTTCTTT. Translating it yields CASSESRDRGPLNTEAFF.

This clone showed up just a few times. V gene TRBV4-1 combines with J gene TRBJ2-7; TRBD2 might be the D (6 bases). In germline, CDR1 is MGHRA, CDR2 YSYEKL. The CDR3 has 16 residues. V was shortened by 0 bases and J by 2 bases, with 14 bases between the two germline ends. The CDR3 nucleotides read TGCGCCAGCAGCCAAGAGAGAGCGGGTAAACCCTACGAGCAGTACTTC. Translating it yields CASSQERAGKPYEQYF.

The V gene is TRBV28, the J gene TRBJ2-7; 8 bases match TRBD1. Germline CDR1 reads MDHEN; CDR2 reads SYDVKM. The CDR3 runs 15 residues. The V gene end was trimmed by 6 bases and the J gene end by 2 bases; junction bases not matched to a gene: 9. CDR3: CASSLGTGRTYEQYF. DNA for the CDR3: TGTGCCAGCAGCTTGGGGACAGGCCGCACCTACGAGCAGTACTTC.

The chain uses TRBV6-5 and TRBJ1-1, with D possibly being TRBD1 (5 bases). The CDR3 contains 14 residues. Germline V gene sequence: CDR1 MNHEY, CDR2 SVGAGI. V lost 3 bases, J lost 0 bases, and 8 bases lay in between. CDR3 coding DNA: TGTGCCAGCAGTTATCGGGGGATGAACACTGAAGCTTTCTTT. Protein: CASSYRGMNTEAFF.

This chain uses TRBV4-2 with TRBJ2-5, with a weak D call TRBD2 (5 bases). The ends were cut back, 3 bases at V and 5 bases at J, with 19 bases in the middle. The CDR3 is 16 amino acids. CDR1 and CDR2 from the germline V gene are LGHNA and YNFKEQ. The CDR3 nucleotides are TGTGCCAGCAGCCAGAGCATACGAGCGGAGGTGGAGACCCAGTACTTC. The encoded protein is CASSQSIRAEVETQYF.